This T cell receptor (beta chain) was profiled in a study of blood T cell repertoires in COVID-19. Here immunoSEQ multiplex PCR was the method, and the copy in TCRdb shows in-frame clones only, minus some. The sample shows approximately 400,000 clones, approximately 90% of them seen only once. This CDR3 has 17 residues. The germline gives CDR1 SGHRS, CDR2 YFSETQ. Trimming cost V 4 bases and J 6 bases; bases outside gene matches: 16. The clonotype was recovered from a woman between 40 and 55 years old who had been exposed to COVID-19. Specimen: PBMCs or T cells enriched from blood (not recorded which). The rearrangement joins TRBV5-1 to TRBJ1-2, with 9 bases lining up with TRBD1. For the CDR3, the DNA is TGCGCCAGCAGCGCCTCCAGTCGGGACAGGGACGGTGATGGCTACACCTTC. Protein product: CASSASSRDRDGDGYTF.